This T cell receptor beta chain was found in a study of response to subunit inactivated influenza vaccine. TCRdb analysed the RT-PCR reads with MiXCR anew, one entry per CDR3 protein. The repertoire holds about 190,000 distinct CDR3 sequences, with approximately 15% as singletons. Per the germline V gene, CDR1 is SGHDN and CDR2 is FVKESK. Between the trimmed V and J ends, which lost 4 bases and 10 bases, there was a span of 17 bases. The CDR3 runs 14 residues. This chain connects TRBV14 to TRBJ2-1; D is uncertain. This specimen was CD8+ T cells sorted from PBMCs, taken more than 4 days after vaccination. The receptor was derived from a man aged 50 to 60 who received an inactivated influenza vaccine. CDR3 protein: CASSPYYRPREQFF. The CDR3 DNA is TGTGCCAGCAGCCCCTATTATCGGCCCAGGGAGCAGTTCTTC.